This TCR beta chain was documented in a study of blood T cell repertoires in COVID-19. On the study more broadly: PBMCs, B-cell-depleted T cells, or T cells were the source of the cDNA or gDNA that made up the material.

The table came from immunoSEQ multiplex PCR; TCRdb's copy has only in-frame clones and leaves some out. The table has 110,000 or so clones, 80% to 90% seen once; the top ten hold 3.4%. The CDR3 consists of 11 residues. The V end was cut by 5 bases, the J end by 4 bases, with 7 bases between. The germline V gene has CDR1 DFQATT and CDR2 SNEGSKA (reference sequence). This clone appeared once. The source of this sequence is a man aged 35-49 years with acute or convalescent COVID-19. Sequenced input: peripheral blood. The chain is built from TRBV20-1 and TRBJ2-3; possibly TRBD2 for D (5 bases). The CDR3: CSAQLADTQYF. The CDR3 DNA reads TGCAGTGCTCAACTAGCAGATACGCAGTATTTT.